This T cell receptor beta chain was documented in a study of cytomegalovirus exposure and HLA in healthy donors. From germline, CDR1 is SGHTA and CDR2 FQGNSA. V lost 5 bases, J lost 5 bases, and 9 bases lay in between. CDR3 length equals 12 residues. General observations from the study: Cytomegalovirus status was reportedly diagnosed by the classifier with high sensitivity and specificity.

Researchers ran the PCR with 60 Vbeta and 13 Jbeta primers. Generated by immunoSEQ multiplex PCR, the TCRdb table keeps only in-frame clones and is missing some. The sample has 90,000 to 150,000 clones, approximately 80% seen once. As to this clone: Its antigen remains unidentified.

The J gene is TRBJ2-5, the V gene TRBV7-2, with D possibly matching TRBD2 (6 bases). Sequenced input: PBMCs. The origin of this receptor is a man aged 45 to 65 in good health and CMV-seropositive. The CDR3 nucleotides read TGTGCCAGCAGCGAGGGGAGGGAGACCCAGTACTTC. Residues: CASSEGRETQYF.